Each of the 4 T cell receptor beta chains below was sequenced from the same sample in a study of T cells in Graves' hyperthyroidism and ophthalmopathy. RNA transcripts provided the source from which TCR beta CDR3 regions were amplified. HTBI primers were used for first-round RT-PCR of the TCR CDR3. TCRdb reanalysed the multiplex PCR reads using MiXCR and keeps one entry per CDR3 protein. The sample lists fewer than 550,000 distinct CDR3 sequences; roughly 24% were seen once. Sequencing was carried out using blood. Every receptor here comes from a young woman with Graves' ophthalmopathy.

In its sample, this clonotype was seen many times. J is TRBJ2-5 and V is TRBV27; TRBD2 matches 15 bases. This CDR3 comprises 17 residues. The J segment lost 4 bases and the V segment lost 7 bases, leaving 10 bases of the junction unmatched. Germline V gives CDR1 MNHEY, CDR2 SMNVEV (reference sequence). CDR3 protein: CASNPRTSGGAGETQYF. CDR3 DNA: TGTGCCAGCAACCCGAGGACTAGCGGGGGGGCCGGAGAGACCCAGTACTTC.

The genes are TRBV10-3 and TRBJ1-2; D possibly corresponds to TRBD1 (5 bases). CDR3 size: 15 residues. CDR1 is ENHRY, CDR2 SYGVKD, per germline. V dropped 0 bases and J dropped 5 bases, with 13 bases sitting between them. In DNA form, the CDR3 reads TGTGCCATCAGTGAGTCGGGGCAGGATTTATATGGCTACACCTTC. Its translation is CAISESGQDLYGYTF.

In this sample, this clonotype turned up a few times. CDR3: CSADGDRVNTEAFF. The CDR3 region has the DNA TGCAGTGCTGACGGTGACAGGGTGAACACTGAAGCTTTCTTT. J is TRBJ1-1 and V is TRBV20-1; 7 nucleotides line up with TRBD1. The CDR3 consists of 14 residues. CDR1 DFQATT and CDR2 SNEGSKA come from the germline V gene (reference sequence). V lost 5 bases and J lost 0; bases outside the gene matches: 6.

This clonotype has just one count. The rearrangement uses TRBV25-1 and TRBJ2-7; 10 positions match TRBD1. V shed 5 bases and J 3 bases; nucleotides not matched to a gene: 10. The CDR3 is made up of 16 amino acids. CDR1 MGHDK and CDR2 SYGVNS come from the germline V gene. CDR3 coding DNA: TGTGCCAGCAGTTCCTCCCGGGACAGGGGCTTCTACGAGCAGTACTTC. Amino acids: CASSSSRDRGFYEQYF.